The TCR beta chain described here comes from a study of radiation and T cells in renal cell carcinoma. This CDR3 comprises 14 residues. Germline V gene lookup returns CDR1 MNHEY and CDR2 SVGAGI. Trimming took 5 bases from V and 7 from J, leaving 15 bases between them. Only in-frame clones appear in the TCRdb table, and some are missing; sequencing was by immunoSEQ multiplex PCR. The table lists roughly 45,000 clones, around four fifths of them singletons, with 27% in the top ten. Stated time point: blood 4 weeks post-SBRT, at nephrectomy. The treatment here: 15 Gy SBRT to primary tumor, nephrectomy 4 weeks later. This renal cell carcinoma was of the clear cell type.

This chain uses TRBV6-5 with TRBJ2-1; D not resolved. The sequencing used blood, collected from a patient whose treatment included radiotherapy and nephrectomy. This receptor was identified in a woman aged 70-85 years with renal cell carcinoma. CDR3 loop: CASSPYVSGNEQFF. DNA of the CDR3: TGTGCCAGCAGTCCTTACGTATCAGGTAATGAGCAGTTCTTC.